This T cell receptor beta chain was identified in a study of cytomegalovirus exposure and HLA in healthy donors. Study details: According to later analysis, the same platform produced the roughly 130 validation and 666 first-cohort repertoires. Overall study results and limits: The study flagged some 170 TCR beta chains as cytomegalovirus-associated.

Sequencing used immunoSEQ multiplex PCR; TCRdb keeps in-frame clones, though not all of them. The sample consists of some 260,000 clones, roughly 88% of them appearing once. The ends lost 2 bases at V and 3 bases at J; junction bases unmatched: 5. CDR3 length: 17 residues. Germline CDR1 is WNHNN and CDR2 is SYGVQD (reference sequence). Note on this clone: Antigen specificity is unknown.

A 120-subject validation cohort, separate from the approximately 690-subject first cohort, supplied the donors. The chain has TRBV10-1 and TRBJ2-4; 12 positions agree with TRBD2. The sample taken for sequencing was PBMCs. The sequence was collected from a woman in her twenties or thirties in good health and CMV-seronegative. CDR3 DNA: TGCGCCAGCAGTGAGGGACTAGCGGGATATGGCAAAAACATTCAGTACTTC. Protein: CASSEGLAGYGKNIQYF.